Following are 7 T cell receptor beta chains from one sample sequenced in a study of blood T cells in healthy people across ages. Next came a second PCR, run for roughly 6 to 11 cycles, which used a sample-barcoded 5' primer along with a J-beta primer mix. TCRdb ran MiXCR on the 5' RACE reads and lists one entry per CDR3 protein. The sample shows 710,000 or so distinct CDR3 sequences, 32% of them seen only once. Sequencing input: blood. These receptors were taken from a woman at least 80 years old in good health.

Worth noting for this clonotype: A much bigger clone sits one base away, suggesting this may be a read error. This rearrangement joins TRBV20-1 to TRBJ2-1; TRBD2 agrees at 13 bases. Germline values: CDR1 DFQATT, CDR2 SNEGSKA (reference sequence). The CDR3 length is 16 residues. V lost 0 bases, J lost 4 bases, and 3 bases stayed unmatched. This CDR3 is CSARDPGLAGYNEQFF. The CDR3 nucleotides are TGCAGTGCTAGAGATCCGGGACTAGCGGGGTACAATGAGCAGTTCTTC.

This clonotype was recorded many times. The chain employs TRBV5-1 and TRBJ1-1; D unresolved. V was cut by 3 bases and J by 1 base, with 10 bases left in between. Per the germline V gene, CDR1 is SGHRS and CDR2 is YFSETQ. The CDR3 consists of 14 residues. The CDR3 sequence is CASSSSAQNTEAFF. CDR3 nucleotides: TGCGCCAGCAGCTCCAGCGCCCAGAACACTGAAGCTTTCTTT.

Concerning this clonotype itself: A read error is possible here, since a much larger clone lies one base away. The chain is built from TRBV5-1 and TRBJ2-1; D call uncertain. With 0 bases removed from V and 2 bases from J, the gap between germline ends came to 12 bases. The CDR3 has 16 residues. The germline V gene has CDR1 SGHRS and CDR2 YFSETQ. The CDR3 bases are TGCGCCAGCAGCTTGGACTGGCCCACCGCCTACAATGAGCAGTTCTTC. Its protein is CASSLDWPTAYNEQFF.

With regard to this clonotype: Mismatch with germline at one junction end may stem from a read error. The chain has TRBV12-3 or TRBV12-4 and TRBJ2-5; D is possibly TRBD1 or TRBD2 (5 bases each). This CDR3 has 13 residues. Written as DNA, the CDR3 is TGCGCCAGCGGCCGTTGGGGGTCGGAGACCCAGTACTTC. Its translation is CASGRWGSETQYF.

The CDR3 protein is CSAAPFAGAPNQPQHF. The CDR3, as DNA: TGCAGTGCTGCCCCTTTCGCAGGGGCTCCCAATCAGCCCCAGCATTTT. The chain uses TRBV20-1 and TRBJ2-3, with D perhaps matching TRBD1 (6 bases). The tail of the sequence fits TRBJ1-5 better, so the J call may be wrong. The germline V gene encodes CDR1 DFQATT and CDR2 SNEGSKA (reference sequence). This CDR3 contains 16 residues.

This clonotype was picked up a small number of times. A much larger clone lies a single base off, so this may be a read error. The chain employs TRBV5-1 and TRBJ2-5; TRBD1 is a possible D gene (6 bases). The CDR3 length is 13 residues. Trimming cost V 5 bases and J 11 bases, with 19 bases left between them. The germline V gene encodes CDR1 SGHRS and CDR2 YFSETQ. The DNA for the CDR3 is TGCGCCAGCAGTGAGGACAGAGACAATGAGCAGTACTTC. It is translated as CASSEDRDNEQYF.

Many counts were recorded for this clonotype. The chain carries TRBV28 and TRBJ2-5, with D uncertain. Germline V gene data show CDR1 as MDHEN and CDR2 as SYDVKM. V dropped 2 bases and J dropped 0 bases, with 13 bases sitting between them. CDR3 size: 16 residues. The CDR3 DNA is TGTGCCAGCAGTTTAGGCCGATTGGGCAACCAAGAGACCCAGTACTTC. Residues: CASSLGRLGNQETQYF.